A single sample gave rise to the 18 T cell receptor beta chains below, sequenced in a study of blood T cell repertoires in COVID-19. Sequencing was performed with immunoSEQ multiplex PCR; in TCRdb, only in-frame clones are kept and a portion is missing. In the table there are nearly 110,000 clones, roughly four fifths of which are singletons. The specimen sequenced was peripheral blood. These receptors came from an elderly man with COVID-19, enrolled during active disease.

This clone was detected a few times. The V gene is TRBV10-3, the J gene TRBJ1-1; D might be TRBD1 (6 bases). The length of the CDR3 is 11 residues. Per the germline V gene, CDR1 is ENHRY and CDR2 is SYGVKD. The V end lost 6 bases, the J end lost 8 bases, and 10 bases lay between the germline ends. The CDR3 DNA follows: TGTGCCATCAGCGAAGGACAGGAAGCTTTCTTT. Encoded protein: CAISEGQEAFF.

The rearrangement uses TRBV19 and TRBJ2-5, with a weak D call TRBD2 (6 bases). This CDR3 has 15 residues. The V end lost 5 bases, the J end lost 5 bases, and 18 bases lay between the germline ends. Germline V lookup: CDR1 LNHDA, CDR2 SQIVND (reference sequence). CDR3 protein: CASSAYLDGGETQYF. In DNA, the CDR3 is TGTGCCAGTAGTGCTTACCTGGACGGAGGGGAGACCCAGTACTTC.

The chain recombines TRBV3-1 (or the pseudogene TRBV3-2) with TRBJ1-4; 11 nucleotides match TRBD1. Germline V gives CDR1 LGHDT, CDR2 YNNKEL (reference sequence). The J segment lost 8 bases and the V segment lost 4 bases, leaving 6 bases of the junction unmatched. The CDR3 is 15 amino acids. The CDR3 coding sequence is TGTGCCAGCAGCCCCGGACAGGGGGCTTGGGAAAAACTGTTTTTT. This encodes CASSPGQGAWEKLFF.

This clone was seen a single time. The genes are TRBV2 and TRBJ2-2; 8 bases fit TRBD2. This CDR3 contains 14 residues. Per the germline V gene, CDR1 is SNHLY and CDR2 is FYNNEI. The V segment lost 8 bases and the J segment 3 bases; nucleotides outside the gene matches: 5. The CDR3 bases are TGTGCCAGCCGGGCCGGGAGGGACACCGGGGAGCTGTTTTTT. Translating gives CASRAGRDTGELFF.

This chain uses TRBV28 with TRBJ1-6, with D maybe TRBD1 (6 bases). CDR1 MDHEN and CDR2 SYDVKM come from the germline V gene. Trimming removed 8 bases at V and 9 bases at J, with 14 bases between. The CDR3 extends over 13 amino acids. This CDR3 reads CASHRGAGSPLHF. For the CDR3, the DNA is TGTGCCAGCCATCGGGGGGCTGGTTCACCCCTCCACTTT.

This chain uses TRBV28 with TRBJ2-2; possible D gene TRBD1, 5 bases. This CDR3 has 12 amino acids. Trimming removed 8 bases from V and 7 bases from J, with 11 bases in between. Germline values: CDR1 MDHEN, CDR2 SYDVKM. CDR3 protein: CASSLGDGELFF. The CDR3 DNA reads TGTGCCAGCTCCCTAGGGGACGGGGAGCTGTTTTTT.

Only a few counts were recorded for this clone. This chain links TRBV5-1 with TRBJ1-2; 12 nucleotides align to TRBD1. CDR3 length: 16 amino acids. V lost 2 bases and J lost 8; bases outside the gene matches: 10. Germline V gives CDR1 SGHRS, CDR2 YFSETQ. Written as DNA, the CDR3 is TGCGCCAGCAGCTTCTCCGGGACAGGGGGCGCAAAAGGCTACACCTTC. Its protein is CASSFSGTGGAKGYTF.

This clone appeared many times. Within the sample, other DNA sequences also encode this same CDR3. J is TRBJ2-7 and V is TRBV7-2; D gene uncertain. Deletions cut 1 base from V and 0 bases from J, with 10 bases between. This CDR3 has 15 residues. CDR1 and CDR2 from the germline V gene are SGHTA and FQGNSA. The CDR3 protein is CASSLDGGSSYEQYF. In DNA, the CDR3 is TGTGCCAGCAGCTTAGATGGCGGTAGCTCCTACGAGCAGTACTTC.

This sequence joins TRBV18 and TRBJ1-2, with D perhaps matching TRBD1 (6 bases). The CDR3 sequence is 16 residues long. The V gene's germline CDR1 is KGHSH and CDR2 LQKENI. V was trimmed by 4 bases and J by 0 bases, leaving 15 bases between them. The CDR3 DNA reads as TGTGCCAGCTCACAACAGGGACCACACACTAACTATGGCTACACCTTC. It encodes CASSQQGPHTNYGYTF. The full variable domain, rest sourced from reference TRBV18 and TRBJ1-2, is NAGVMQNPRHLVRRRGQEARLRCSPMKGHSHVYWYRQLPEEGLKFMVYLQKENIIDESGMPKERFSAEFPKEGPSILRIQQVVRGDSAAYFCASSQQGPHTNYGYTFGSGTRLTVV.

This chain connects TRBV5-6 to TRBJ2-7, with TRBD2 as a possible D gene (7 bases). V lost 2 bases and J lost 3, with 21 bases in between. The CDR3 is 17 residues long. Germline values: CDR1 SGHDT, CDR2 YYEEEE. The CDR3, as DNA: TGTGCCAGCAGCTTCGGGGGGCCGCTGAAAGGGTTCTACGAGCAGTACTTC. Its protein is CASSFGGPLKGFYEQYF.

This clone appeared once. The J gene is TRBJ1-2, the V gene TRBV5-4; no clear D gene. V lost 0 bases and J lost 3, with 6 bases in between. The germline V gene has CDR1 SGHNT and CDR2 YYREEE (reference sequence). This CDR3 is built from 13 residues. Here the CDR3 DNA reads TGTGCCAGCAGCTTGGACAGAGACTATGGCTACACCTTC. Its protein is CASSLDRDYGYTF.

This clone occurred a few times. This chain joins TRBV5-6 and TRBJ2-3; 11 nucleotides match TRBD1. Trimming cost V 2 bases and J 4 bases; bases outside gene matches: 3. CDR1 is SGHDT, CDR2 YYEEEE, per germline. The length of the CDR3 is 15 residues. CDR3 DNA sequence: TGTGCCAGCAGCTTACCGGACAGGGGGCCAGATACGCAGTATTTT. It encodes CASSLPDRGPDTQYF.

The rearrangement uses TRBV24-1 and TRBJ2-5; 9 bases align to TRBD1. Germline values: CDR1 KGHDR, CDR2 SFDVKD. This CDR3 region has 15 residues. V was clipped by 7 bases and J by 5 bases; unmatched bases: 10. CDR3: CATSAGTGSWETQYF. CDR3 bases: TGTGCCACCAGCGCCGGGACAGGGTCGTGGGAGACCCAGTACTTC.

This chain uses TRBV28 with TRBJ2-1, with 10 bases aligning to TRBD1. This CDR3 is built from 16 residues. With V trimmed by 4 bases and J by 8 bases, 11 bases remained unmatched. Germline V gene sequence: CDR1 MDHEN, CDR2 SYDVKM. CDR3 protein: CASSSLPGQGPDEQFF. The CDR3, as DNA: TGTGCCAGCAGTTCTCTACCGGGACAGGGGCCGGATGAGCAGTTCTTC.

V usage is TRBV3-1 (or the pseudogene TRBV3-2) and J usage is TRBJ2-5, with 9 bases identical to TRBD1. V was clipped by 5 bases and J by 4 bases; unmatched bases: 11. Germline CDR1 and CDR2: LGHDT and YNNKEL (reference sequence). The CDR3 covers 16 residues. The CDR3 region is CASSLETGGAGETQYF. In DNA form, the CDR3 reads TGTGCCAGCAGCTTGGAAACAGGGGGCGCGGGAGAGACCCAGTACTTC.

The chain is built from TRBV4-1 and TRBJ1-4; weak D call: TRBD1 (6 bases). This CDR3 spans 16 amino acids. The V gene lost 1 base and the J gene lost 7 bases, with 16 bases spanning the gap. CDR1 and CDR2 from the germline V gene are MGHRA and YSYEKL. The CDR3 loop is CASSQVSGARSEKLFF. The DNA of the CDR3 is TGCGCCAGCAGCCAAGTTTCAGGGGCGCGGAGTGAAAAACTGTTTTTT.

V usage is TRBV11-3 and J usage is TRBJ2-5; 7 bases are a match to TRBD1. This CDR3 contains 15 residues. V dropped 5 bases and J dropped 2; count of bases not matched to a gene: 8. Germline CDR1 and CDR2: SGHNT and YENEEA. The CDR3 spells CASSEGQARQETQYF. DNA for the CDR3: TGTGCCAGCAGCGAAGGACAGGCCCGACAAGAGACCCAGTACTTC.

V is TRBV11-2 and J is TRBJ2-7, with TRBD2 matching 10 bases. Germline V gives CDR1 SGHAT, CDR2 FQNNGV. The CDR3 runs to 14 residues. Germline trimming cut 5 bases from V and 3 bases from J; bases unmatched to any gene: 4. Written as DNA, the CDR3 is TGTGCCAGCAGCCTAGCGGGAGTGTTCTACGAGCAGTACTTC. Encoded protein: CASSLAGVFYEQYF.